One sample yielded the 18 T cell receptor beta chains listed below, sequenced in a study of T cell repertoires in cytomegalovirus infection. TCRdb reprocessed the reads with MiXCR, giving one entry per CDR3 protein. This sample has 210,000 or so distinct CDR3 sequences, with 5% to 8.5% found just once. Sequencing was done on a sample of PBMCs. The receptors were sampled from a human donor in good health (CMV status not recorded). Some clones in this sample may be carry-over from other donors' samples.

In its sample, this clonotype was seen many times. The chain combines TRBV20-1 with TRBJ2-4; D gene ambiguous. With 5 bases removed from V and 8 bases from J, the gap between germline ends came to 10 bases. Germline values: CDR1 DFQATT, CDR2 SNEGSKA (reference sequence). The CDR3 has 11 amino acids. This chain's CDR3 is CSAWTADIQYF. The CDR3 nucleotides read TGCAGTGCTTGGACCGCGGACATTCAGTACTTC.

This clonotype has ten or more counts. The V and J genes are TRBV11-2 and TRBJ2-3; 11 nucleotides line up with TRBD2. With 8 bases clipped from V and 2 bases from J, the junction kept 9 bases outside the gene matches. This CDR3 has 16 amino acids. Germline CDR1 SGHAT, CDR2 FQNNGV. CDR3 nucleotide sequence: TGTGCCAGCTCCTTACGGACTAGCGGGTTCACAGATACGCAGTATTTT. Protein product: CASSLRTSGFTDTQYF.

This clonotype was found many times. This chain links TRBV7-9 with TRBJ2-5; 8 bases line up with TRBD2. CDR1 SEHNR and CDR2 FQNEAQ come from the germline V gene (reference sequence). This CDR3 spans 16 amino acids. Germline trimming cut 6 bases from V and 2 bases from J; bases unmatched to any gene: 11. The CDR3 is CASSSSGGAKQETQYF. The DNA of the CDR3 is TGTGCCAGCAGTTCAAGCGGGGGAGCTAAACAAGAGACCCAGTACTTC. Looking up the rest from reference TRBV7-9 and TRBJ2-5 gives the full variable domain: DTGVSQNPRHKITKRGQNVTFRCDPISEHNRLYWYRQTLGQGPEFLTYFQNEAQLEKSRLLSDRFSAERPKGSFSTLEIQRTEQGDSAMYLCASSSSGGAKQETQYFGPGTRLLVL.

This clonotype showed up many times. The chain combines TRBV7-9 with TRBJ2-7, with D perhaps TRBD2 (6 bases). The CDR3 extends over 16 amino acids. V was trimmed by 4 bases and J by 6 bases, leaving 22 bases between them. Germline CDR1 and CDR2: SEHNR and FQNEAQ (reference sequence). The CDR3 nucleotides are TGTGCCAGCAGCTCGTCCCCGGGGAGGACGGTCGGCGAGCAGTACTTC. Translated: CASSSSPGRTVGEQYF.

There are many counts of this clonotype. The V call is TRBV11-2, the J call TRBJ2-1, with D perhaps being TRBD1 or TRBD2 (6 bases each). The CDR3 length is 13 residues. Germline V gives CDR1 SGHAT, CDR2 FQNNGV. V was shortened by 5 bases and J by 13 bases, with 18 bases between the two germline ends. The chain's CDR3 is CASSRLDYREQFF. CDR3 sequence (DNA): TGTGCCAGCAGCCGACTGGACTACAGGGAACAGTTCTTC.

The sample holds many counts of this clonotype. The CDR3, as DNA: TGTGGGCTCGGATTGCGGGATCCCCACACCGGGGAGCTGTTTTTT. Its protein is CGLGLRDPHTGELFF. The chain joins TRBV30 to TRBJ2-2, with a possible D match to TRBD2 (6 bases). From germline, CDR1 is GTSNPN and CDR2 SVGIG (reference sequence). This CDR3 region has 15 residues.

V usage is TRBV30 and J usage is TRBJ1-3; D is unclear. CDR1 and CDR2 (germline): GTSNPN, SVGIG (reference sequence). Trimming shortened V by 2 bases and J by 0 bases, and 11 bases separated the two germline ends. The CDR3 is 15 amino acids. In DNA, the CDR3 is TGTGCCTGGAGTCCCGGACTGACCTCTGGAAACACCATATATTTT. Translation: CAWSPGLTSGNTIYF.

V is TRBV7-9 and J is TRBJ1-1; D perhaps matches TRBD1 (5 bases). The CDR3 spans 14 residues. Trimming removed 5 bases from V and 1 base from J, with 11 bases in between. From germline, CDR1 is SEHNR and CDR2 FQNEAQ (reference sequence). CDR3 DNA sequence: TGTGCCAGCAGCCGCGGGGGTAGGAACACTGAAGCTTTCTTT. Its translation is CASSRGGRNTEAFF.

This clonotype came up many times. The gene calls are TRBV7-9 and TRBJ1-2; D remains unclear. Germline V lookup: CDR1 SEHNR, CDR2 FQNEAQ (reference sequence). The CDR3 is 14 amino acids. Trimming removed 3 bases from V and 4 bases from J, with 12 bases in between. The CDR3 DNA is TGTGCCAGCAGCTTGGGTCCGGGAACCTATGGCTACACCTTC. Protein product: CASSLGPGTYGYTF.

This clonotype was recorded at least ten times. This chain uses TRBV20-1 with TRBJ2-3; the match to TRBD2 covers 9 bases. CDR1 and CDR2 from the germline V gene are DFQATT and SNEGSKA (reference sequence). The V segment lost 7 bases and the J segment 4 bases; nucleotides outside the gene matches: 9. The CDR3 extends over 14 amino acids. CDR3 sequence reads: CSGVGQRGADTQYF. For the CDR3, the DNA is TGCAGTGGGGTCGGTCAGCGGGGGGCAGATACGCAGTATTTT.

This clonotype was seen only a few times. CDR3 DNA sequence: TGTGCCTGGAGGAACCGGGTCCTCGGGGACACTGAAGCTTTCTTT. Amino acid sequence: CAWRNRVLGDTEAFF. The chain recombines TRBV30 with TRBJ1-1; D is ambiguous. Germline V gene sequence: CDR1 GTSNPN, CDR2 SVGIG (reference sequence). This CDR3 has 15 amino acids. The germline V and J ends were trimmed by 3 bases and 3 bases, with 17 bases remaining between them.

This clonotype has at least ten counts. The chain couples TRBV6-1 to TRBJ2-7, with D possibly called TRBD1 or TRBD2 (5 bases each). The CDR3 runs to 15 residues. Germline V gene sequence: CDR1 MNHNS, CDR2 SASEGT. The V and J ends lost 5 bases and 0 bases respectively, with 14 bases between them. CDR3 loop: CASSSGRDASYEQYF. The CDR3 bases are TGTGCCAGCAGTTCAGGCCGGGACGCCTCCTACGAGCAGTACTTC.

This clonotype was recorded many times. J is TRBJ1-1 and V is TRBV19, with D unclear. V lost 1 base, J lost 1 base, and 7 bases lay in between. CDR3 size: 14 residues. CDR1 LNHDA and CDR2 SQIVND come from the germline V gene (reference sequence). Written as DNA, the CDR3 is TGTGCCAGTAGTATAGGGGCGGAGAACACTGAAGCTTTCTTT. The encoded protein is CASSIGAENTEAFF.

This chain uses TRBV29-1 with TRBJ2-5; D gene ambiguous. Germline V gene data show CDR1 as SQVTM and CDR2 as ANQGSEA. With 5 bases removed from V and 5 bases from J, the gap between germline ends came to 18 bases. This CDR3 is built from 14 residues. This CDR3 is CSVPLGRVGETQYF. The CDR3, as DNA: TGCAGCGTTCCTCTTGGACGGGTTGGGGAGACCCAGTACTTC.

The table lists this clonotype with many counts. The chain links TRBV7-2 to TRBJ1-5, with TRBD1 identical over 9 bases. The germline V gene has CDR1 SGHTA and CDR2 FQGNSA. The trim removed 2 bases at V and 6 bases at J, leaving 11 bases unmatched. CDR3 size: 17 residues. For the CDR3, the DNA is TGTGCCAGCAGCTTAATCGCCGTCGAACAGGGGGCTCAGCCCCAGCATTTT. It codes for CASSLIAVEQGAQPQHF.

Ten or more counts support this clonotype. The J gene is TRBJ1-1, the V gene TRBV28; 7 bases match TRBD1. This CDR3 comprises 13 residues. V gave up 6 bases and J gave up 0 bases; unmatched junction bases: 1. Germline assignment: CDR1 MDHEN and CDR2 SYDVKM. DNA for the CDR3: TGTGCCAGCAGCGACAGGGTGAACACTGAAGCTTTCTTT. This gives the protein CASSDRVNTEAFF.

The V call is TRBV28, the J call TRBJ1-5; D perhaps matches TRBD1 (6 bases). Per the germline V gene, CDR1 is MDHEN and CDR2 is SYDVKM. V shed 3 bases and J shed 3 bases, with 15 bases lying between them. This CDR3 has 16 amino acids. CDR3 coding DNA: TGTGCCAGCAGTTTGTCCGGGACAAAATTCAATCAGCCCCAGCATTTT. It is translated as CASSLSGTKFNQPQHF.

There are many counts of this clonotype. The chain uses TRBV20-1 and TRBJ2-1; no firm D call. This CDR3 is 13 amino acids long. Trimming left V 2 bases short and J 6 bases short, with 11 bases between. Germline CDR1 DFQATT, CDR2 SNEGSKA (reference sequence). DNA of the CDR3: TGCAGTGCTAGACCAGCGCTTGGCAATGAGCAGTTCTTC. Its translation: CSARPALGNEQFF.